The 7 T cell receptor beta chains in this list originate from one sample, sequenced in a study of early T cells in non-severe SARS-CoV-2 infection. TCRdb independently ran MiXCR on the 5' RACE reads; one entry per CDR3 protein. There are 86,000 or so distinct CDR3 sequences in the sample; approximately 6% occur only once, and about 8% lies in the top ten. The sequenced sample consisted of whole blood. These receptor sequences come from an adult who was a healthcare worker with PCR-confirmed SARS-CoV-2 infection or an uninfected control (not recorded which).

This clonotype occurred a few times. The CDR3 DNA follows: TGTGCCAGCAGTGAAGATTACTACCCGAAGGGCACAGATACGCAGTATTTT. This codes for CASSEDYYPKGTDTQYF. The chain uses TRBV2 and TRBJ2-3; D unclear. Germline V gene sequence: CDR1 SNHLY, CDR2 FYNNEI. The CDR3 has 17 amino acids. V was shortened by 1 base and J by 1 base, with 15 bases between the two germline ends.

The genes are TRBV9 and TRBJ2-7, with 13 nucleotides matching TRBD2. Germline assignment: CDR1 SGDLS and CDR2 YYNGEE. J lost 3 bases, V lost 2 bases, and 8 bases had no gene match. The CDR3 consists of 17 residues. CDR3 in amino acids: CASSVGLAGVVDYEQYF. The CDR3 nucleotides are TGTGCCAGCAGCGTTGGACTAGCGGGAGTGGTAGACTACGAGCAGTACTTC.

With respect to this clonotype: Relative to the germline gene, one junction end is altered; a read error may explain this. The chain links TRBV29-1 to TRBJ2-5; TRBD2 is a possible D gene (7 bases). The germline CDR1 and CDR2 sequences are SQVTM and ANQGSEA. This CDR3 is 14 amino acids long. CDR3 DNA: TGCGGCGTTCAGCGGGACACAACACAAGAGACCCAGTACTTC. It translates to CGVQRDTTQETQYF.

The sample holds a few counts of this clonotype. The V and J genes are TRBV28 and TRBJ2-7, with no clear D. This CDR3 region has 14 residues. Germline CDR1 is MDHEN and CDR2 is SYDVKM. The V end was cut by 3 bases, the J end by 2 bases, with 11 bases between. The CDR3 here is CASSFKTNPYEQYF. The CDR3 DNA reads TGTGCCAGCAGTTTTAAGACAAACCCCTACGAGCAGTACTTC.

As regards this clonotype: An end of the junction does not agree with germline; a read error may underlie this. The genes are TRBV6-6 and TRBJ1-6, with D unresolved. The CDR3 totals 16 residues. Germline values: CDR1 MNHNY, CDR2 SVGAGI (reference sequence). The CDR3: CASSPFTISYNSPLHF. Written as DNA, the CDR3 is TGTGCCAGCAGTCCCTTCACGATCTCCTATAATTCACCCCTCCATTTT.

Ten or more counts support this clonotype. The junction departs from germline at one end; a sequencing error may be responsible. The J gene is TRBJ1-4, the V gene TRBV5-6, with D maybe TRBD1 (6 bases). Germline V gene sequence: CDR1 SGHDT, CDR2 YYEEEE. This CDR3 has 15 amino acids. The DNA of the CDR3 is TGTGCCAGCAGCCCGTTGCGGGGGGCTAAGGAAAAACTGTTTTTT. Its protein is CASSPLRGAKEKLFF.

A few counts support this clonotype. The chain couples TRBV6-6 to TRBJ1-3; D not certain. CDR1 is MNHNY and CDR2 is SVGAGI in the germline V gene (reference sequence). Trimming took 7 bases from V and 3 from J, leaving 7 bases between them. CDR3 length: 12 amino acids. The CDR3 here is CASTNDGNTIYF. The CDR3 DNA sequence: TGTGCCAGCACGAATGATGGAAACACCATATATTTT.